The 21 T cell receptor beta chains below all came from one sample that was sequenced in a study of CD8 T cells in ankylosing spondylitis. The antigens these receptors bind are not known. MiXCR, applied by TCRdb to the 5' RACE reads, yields one record per CDR3 protein. The sample shows almost 400,000 distinct CDR3 sequences, approximately 20% of them seen only once. Findings of the study overall: Seemingly distinctive of ankylosing spondylitis blood was a TCR beta motif formed by eight highly homologous variants.

The sequenced sample was blood, either unsorted or a sorted T cell fraction (not recorded which). The source of these receptors is a male donor with ankylosing spondylitis.

CDR3 protein: CASSKWDSGTAFSAFF. The CDR3 DNA reads TGTGCCAGCTCCAAGTGGGATTCCGGGACGGCCTTCTCAGCTTTCTTT. This rearrangement joins TRBV18 to TRBJ1-1; possibly TRBD1 for D (5 bases). The CDR3 has 16 residues. The germline V gene has CDR1 KGHSH and CDR2 LQKENI. V was cut by 6 bases and J by 10 bases, with 27 bases left in between.

V gene TRBV5-1 combines with J gene TRBJ2-1; tentatively, D is TRBD2 (7 bases). CDR3 length: 13 amino acids. Germline V gene lookup returns CDR1 SGHRS and CDR2 YFSETQ. Trimming removed 4 bases at V and 6 bases at J, with 11 bases between. CDR3 nucleotide sequence: TGCGCCAGCAGCGAGGCGGGGGCCAATGAGCAGTTCTTC. Amino acid sequence: CASSEAGANEQFF.

This clonotype was found a few times. A read error is possible here, since a much larger clone lies one base away. CDR3 in amino acids: CASSPQGNSYNEQFF. The CDR3 DNA is TGTGCCAGCTCACCACAGGGGAACTCCTACAATGAGCAGTTCTTC. This chain connects TRBV18 to TRBJ2-1; weak D call: TRBD1 (5 bases). Germline assignment: CDR1 KGHSH and CDR2 LQKENI. The V end was cut by 1 base, the J end by 0 bases, with 7 bases between. The CDR3 totals 15 residues.

The chain is built from TRBV28 and TRBJ2-7, with D perhaps TRBD1 or TRBD2 (7 bases each). This CDR3 spans 12 amino acids. Germline CDR1 reads MDHEN; CDR2 reads SYDVKM. Trimming cost V 10 bases and J 3 bases, with 13 bases left between them. CDR3 in amino acids: CATRGGYYEQYF. The CDR3 nucleotides are TGTGCCACCAGGGGGGGATACTACGAGCAGTACTTC.

This chain connects TRBV7-9 to TRBJ2-1, with a weak D call TRBD1 (5 bases). The CDR3 covers 15 residues. Deletions cut 3 bases from V and 6 bases from J, with 15 bases between. Germline-derived CDR1 and CDR2 are SEHNR and FQNEAQ (reference sequence). CDR3 sequence (DNA): TGTGCCAGCAGCTTTGACAGATTCTCCCCCAATGAGCAGTTCTTC. Protein: CASSFDRFSPNEQFF.

This rearrangement joins TRBV7-3 to TRBJ2-5; D not resolved. The V gene lost 5 bases and the J gene lost 2 bases, with 9 bases spanning the gap. CDR1 and CDR2 from the germline V gene are SGHTA and FQGTGA. The CDR3 runs 13 residues. The CDR3 loop is CASSQGAQETQYF. CDR3 DNA sequence: TGTGCCAGCAGCCAAGGAGCTCAAGAGACCCAGTACTTC. Filled out from reference TRBV7-3 and TRBJ2-5, the complete variable domain reads GAGVSQTPSNKVTEKGKYVELRCDPISGHTALYWYRQSLGQGPEFLIYFQGTGAADDSGLPNDRFFAVRPEGSVSTLKIQRTERGDSAVYLCASSQGAQETQYFGPGTRLLVL.

The table lists this clonotype with a few counts. V is TRBV5-1 and J is TRBJ1-6; D may be TRBD1 (6 bases). Trimming stripped 3 bases from V and 11 bases from J, with 15 bases between. Per the germline V gene, CDR1 is SGHRS and CDR2 is YFSETQ. This CDR3 is built from 14 residues. The CDR3 DNA reads as TGCGCCAGCAGCTCCACAGGAGAGGGGGCACCCCTCCACTTT. It translates to CASSSTGEGAPLHF.

This clonotype was found a few times. This rearrangement joins TRBV2 to TRBJ2-2; 7 bases fit TRBD1. This CDR3 is built from 16 residues. The ends lost 4 bases at V and 4 bases at J; junction bases unmatched: 9. Germline loops: CDR1 SNHLY, CDR2 FYNNEI. CDR3: CASSARNRGATGELFF. The CDR3 nucleotides read TGTGCCAGCAGTGCAAGAAACAGGGGAGCCACCGGGGAGCTGTTTTTT.

V usage is TRBV20-1 and J usage is TRBJ1-1; tentative D call: TRBD1 (5 bases). Germline-derived CDR1 and CDR2 are DFQATT and SNEGSKA (reference sequence). The CDR3 length is 13 residues. Deletions cut 3 bases from V and 1 base from J, with 9 bases between. The CDR3 protein is CSARGGWNTEAFF. The CDR3 DNA reads as TGCAGTGCTAGGGGGGGTTGGAACACTGAAGCTTTCTTT.

DNA of the CDR3: TGTGCCAGCAGCAAAGGGTTCAGGGGCCCCTACGAGCAGTACTTC. The encoded protein is CASSKGFRGPYEQYF. The chain employs TRBV21-1 and TRBJ2-7. TRBV21-1 is a recognized pseudogene. This CDR3 region has 15 residues.

This clonotype was recorded at least ten times. The rearrangement joins TRBV28 to TRBJ2-1; 9 bases align to TRBD2. CDR1 MDHEN and CDR2 SYDVKM come from the germline V gene. J lost 7 bases, V lost 5 bases, and 9 bases had no gene match. The CDR3 is 15 amino acids. The CDR3 DNA sequence: TGTGCCAGCAGTCAACCTAGCGGGATTAAAAATGAGCAGTTCTTC. Translation gives CASSQPSGIKNEQFF.

This clonotype was observed many times. The V gene is TRBV29-1, the J gene TRBJ2-5, with 8 bases matching TRBD2. V gave up 4 bases and J gave up 4 bases; unmatched junction bases: 5. Germline lookup yields CDR1 SQVTM and CDR2 ANQGSEA. CDR3 size: 13 residues. Here the CDR3 DNA reads TGCAGCGTTGCTACTAGCGGAGGAGAGACCCAGTACTTC. Its translation: CSVATSGGETQYF.

This chain connects TRBV12-3 or TRBV12-4 to TRBJ1-1; D gene ambiguous. V gave up 3 bases and J gave up 6 bases, with 8 bases separating them. This CDR3 is 12 amino acids long. The CDR3 region is CASSFSRPEAFF. As DNA, the CDR3 is TGTGCCAGCAGTTTCTCCCGGCCTGAAGCTTTCTTT.

This clonotype has more than one count but fewer than ten. CDR3 coding DNA: TGTGCCACCAGCGGGACGGGGAACACCGGGGAGCTGTTTTTT. Protein: CATSGTGNTGELFF. The genes are TRBV24-1 and TRBJ2-2; either TRBD1 or TRBD2 may supply D (5 bases each). Germline V lookup: CDR1 KGHDR, CDR2 SFDVKD. The CDR3 totals 14 residues. Trimming pared 7 bases from V and 1 base from J, leaving 9 bases between.

The chain has TRBV11-2 and TRBJ2-1; perhaps D is TRBD1 or TRBD2 (5 bases each). Trimming took off 7 bases at V and 9 bases at J, with 19 bases between the two ends. Germline loops: CDR1 SGHAT, CDR2 FQNNGV. The CDR3 totals 14 residues. CDR3 residues: CASTPGRYVGEQFF. DNA of the CDR3: TGTGCCAGCACCCCAGGGAGATATGTTGGTGAGCAGTTCTTC. Complete variable domain (other parts from reference TRBV11-2 and TRBJ2-1): EAGVAQSPRYKIIEKRQSVAFWCNPISGHATLYWYQQILGQGPKLLIQFQNNGVVDDSQLPKDRFSAERLKGVDSTLKIQPAKLEDSAVYLCASTPGRYVGEQFFGPGTRLTVL.

V and J are TRBV28 and TRBJ2-7; 11 nucleotides line up with TRBD2. The CDR3 consists of 15 residues. Germline V gene data show CDR1 as MDHEN and CDR2 as SYDVKM. J gave up 2 bases and V 3 bases, and 3 bases lay outside the gene matches. CDR3: CASSFLAGGTYEQYF. In DNA form, the CDR3 reads TGTGCCAGCAGTTTTCTAGCGGGGGGCACCTACGAGCAGTACTTC.

This CDR3 reads CASSPRGDRGADTQYF. In DNA form, the CDR3 reads TGTGCCAGCAGCCCAAGAGGGGACAGGGGGGCAGATACGCAGTATTTT. This chain connects TRBV7-8 to TRBJ2-3; 11 nucleotides align to TRBD1. V trimming: 5 bases; J trimming: 4 bases; junction bases outside the gene matches: 8. The CDR3 consists of 16 residues. Germline V gene sequence: CDR1 SGHVS, CDR2 FQNEAQ.

The chain recombines TRBV20-1 with TRBJ2-1, with TRBD2 matching 12 bases. The CDR3 runs 16 residues. Unmatched junction bases numbered 10, after V lost 1 base and J lost 9 bases. The germline V gene has CDR1 DFQATT and CDR2 SNEGSKA (reference sequence). The CDR3 spells CSARGTLAGGGSEQFF. The CDR3 DNA follows: TGCAGTGCTAGAGGTACACTAGCGGGGGGCGGAAGTGAGCAGTTCTTC.

The chain joins TRBV29-1 to TRBJ2-7; TRBD1 might be the D (7 bases). The V end lost 5 bases, the J end lost 6 bases, and 26 bases lay between the germline ends. Germline CDR1 reads SQVTM; CDR2 reads ANQGSEA. This CDR3 is built from 16 residues. This chain's CDR3 is CSVSSPGGLAIGEQYF. CDR3 nucleotides: TGCAGCGTTTCCTCCCCAGGGGGACTGGCGATTGGCGAGCAGTACTTC.

This clonotype has more than one count but fewer than ten. The chain joins TRBV5-1 to TRBJ2-5; 8 nucleotides match TRBD1. The germline CDR1 and CDR2 sequences are SGHRS and YFSETQ. With V trimmed by 4 bases and J by 1 base, 6 bases remained unmatched. This CDR3 is 15 amino acids long. The CDR3 loop is CASSDQGAGQETQYF. The CDR3 DNA reads as TGCGCCAGCAGCGATCAGGGGGCTGGCCAAGAGACCCAGTACTTC. Combining the CDR3 with reference TRBV5-1 and TRBJ2-5 gives the whole variable domain KAGVTQTPRYLIKTRGQQVTLSCSPISGHRSVSWYQQTPGQGLQFLFEYFSETQRNKGNFPGRFSGRQFSNSRSEMNVSTLELGDSALYLCASSDQGAGQETQYFGPGTRLLVL.

The gene calls are TRBV14 and TRBJ2-7, with 12 bases lining up with TRBD2. The germline CDR1 and CDR2 sequences are SGHDN and FVKESK. The CDR3 is 14 amino acids. V lost 3 bases to trimming and J lost 6 bases; unmatched junction nucleotides: 3. The chain's CDR3 is CASSHLAGGLEQYF. In DNA form, the CDR3 reads TGTGCCAGCAGCCACCTAGCGGGAGGGCTCGAGCAGTACTTC.